This passage covers 20 T cell receptor beta chains from one sample sequenced in a study of long-term antiretroviral therapy in people with HIV. Samples were assayed with immunoSEQ v3.0 at survey level. Method: immunoSEQ multiplex PCR; TCRdb's copy keeps in-frame clones and lacks some. This table has 45,000 or so clones, over 90% appearing once. Sample: unsorted PBMCs, taken 3.7 years after starting antiretroviral therapy. Receptor source: a woman in her forties or fifties with HIV.

The chain is built from TRBV6-6 and TRBJ2-5; D possibly corresponds to TRBD2 (5 bases). The CDR3 contains 14 residues. V was shortened by 4 bases and J by 5 bases, with 14 bases between the two germline ends. The germline gives CDR1 MNHNY, CDR2 SVGAGI (reference sequence). The CDR3 region has the DNA TGTGCCAGCAGTTCGAGGGATTGGTGGGAGACCCAGTACTTC. As protein: CASSSRDWWETQYF.

This chain connects TRBV19 to TRBJ1-3, with D possibly matching TRBD1 (5 bases). Germline assignment: CDR1 LNHDA and CDR2 SQIVND (reference sequence). CDR3 length: 14 amino acids. Trimming pared 3 bases from V and 0 bases from J, leaving 6 bases between. CDR3 loop: CASSIDSSGNTIYF. The CDR3 DNA reads TGTGCCAGTAGTATCGACAGCTCTGGAAACACCATATATTTT.

In its sample, this clone was seen once. This chain links TRBV10-1 with TRBJ1-5; weak D call: TRBD1 (6 bases). Trimming left V 4 bases short and J 4 bases short, with 23 bases between. The germline gives CDR1 WNHNN, CDR2 SYGVQD (reference sequence). This CDR3 has 18 residues. CDR3: CASSAKGGGRFRNQPQHF. The CDR3 DNA sequence: TGCGCCAGCAGTGCGAAGGGGGGAGGAAGGTTTCGTAATCAGCCCCAGCATTTT.

The chain is built from TRBV19 and TRBJ2-5; 12 positions match TRBD2. CDR1 LNHDA and CDR2 SQIVND come from the germline V gene (reference sequence). V gave up 6 bases and J gave up 1 base; unmatched junction bases: 6. The CDR3 is 16 amino acids. DNA for the CDR3: TGTGCCAGTAGCGGACTAGCGGGGACGTTCCAAGAGACCCAGTACTTC. It is translated as CASSGLAGTFQETQYF. Full variable domain (outside the CDR3, taken from reference TRBV19 and TRBJ2-5): DGGITQSPKYLFRKEGQNVTLSCEQNLNHDAMYWYRQDPGQGLRLIYYSQIVNDFQKGDIAEGYSVSREKKESFPLTVTSAQKNPTAFYLCASSGLAGTFQETQYFGPGTRLLVL.

The chain employs TRBV15 and TRBJ1-1; D is undetermined. The germline V gene encodes CDR1 LNHNV and CDR2 YYDKDF (reference sequence). V dropped 8 bases and J dropped 6 bases, with 19 bases sitting between them. The CDR3 covers 14 residues. The CDR3 sequence: CATQLGGGIAEAFF. Here the CDR3 DNA reads TGTGCCACCCAGCTGGGAGGAGGGATTGCTGAAGCTTTCTTT. The full variable domain, its missing parts supplied by reference TRBV15 and TRBJ1-1, is DAMVIQNPRYQVTQFGKPVTLSCSQTLNHNVMYWYQQKSSQAPKLLFHYYDKDFNNEADTPDNFQSRRPNTSFCFLDIRSPGLGDTAMYLCATQLGGGIAEAFFGQGTRLTVV.

This clone was detected once. The chain carries TRBV6-5 and TRBJ2-5, with no clear D. Germline V gives CDR1 MNHEY, CDR2 SVGAGI. This CDR3 comprises 10 residues. V shed 7 bases and J shed 3 bases, with 3 bases lying between them. In DNA form, the CDR3 reads TGTGCCAGCACGAAAGAGACCCAGTACTTC. Translation gives CASTKETQYF.

The chain has TRBV9 and TRBJ2-5, with D possibly matching TRBD2 (5 bases). The V end was cut by 1 base, the J end by 5 bases, with 9 bases between. CDR3 length: 13 residues. Per germline, CDR1 SGDLS and CDR2 YYNGEE. The CDR3 here is CASSVSGGETQYF. The DNA of the CDR3 is TGTGCCAGCAGCGTATCAGGCGGGGAGACCCAGTACTTC.

J is TRBJ2-2 and V is TRBV2, with 10 bases fitting TRBD2. The V gene end was trimmed by 7 bases and the J gene end by 3 bases; junction bases not matched to a gene: 8. The CDR3 sequence is 16 residues long. Germline-derived CDR1 and CDR2 are SNHLY and FYNNEI. The CDR3 sequence: CASKERGGRYTGELFF. As DNA, the CDR3 is TGTGCCAGCAAGGAGCGGGGGGGCCGGTACACCGGGGAGCTGTTTTTT.

The V gene is TRBV5-1, the J gene TRBJ1-5, with D uncertain. Trimming cost V 4 bases and J 3 bases, with 8 bases left between them. The CDR3 is 13 residues long. Germline loops: CDR1 SGHRS, CDR2 YFSETQ. This CDR3 is CASSPGPNQPQHF. CDR3 in DNA: TGCGCCAGCAGCCCGGGCCCCAATCAGCCCCAGCATTTT.

This clone came up once. CDR3 bases: TGTGCCAGCAGCCCGTGGCAGGGTATGAACACTGAAGCTTTCTTT. Protein product: CASSPWQGMNTEAFF. The chain combines TRBV7-3 with TRBJ1-1; TRBD1 is a possible D gene (5 bases). Germline V gene data show CDR1 as SGHTA and CDR2 as FQGTGA. V lost 5 bases and J lost 0, with 13 bases in between. The CDR3 loop spans 15 amino acids. Based on the CDR3 plus reference TRBV7-3 and TRBJ1-1, the full variable domain is GAGVSQTPSNKVTEKGKYVELRCDPISGHTALYWYRQSLGQGPEFLIYFQGTGAADDSGLPNDRFFAVRPEGSVSTLKIQRTERGDSAVYLCASSPWQGMNTEAFFGQGTRLTVV.

In this sample, this clone turned up a few times. The chain recombines TRBV7-3 with TRBJ1-5; possible D gene TRBD1, 5 bases. This CDR3 spans 13 amino acids. Germline CDR1 is SGHTA and CDR2 is FQGTGA. The V gene lost 1 base and the J gene lost 7 bases, with 8 bases spanning the gap. DNA of the CDR3: TGTGCCAGCAGCTTAAACAGGTACCAGCCCCAGCATTTT. It codes for CASSLNRYQPQHF.

This rearrangement joins TRBV5-1 to TRBJ1-2; possible D gene TRBD1, 5 bases. Germline CDR1 and CDR2: SGHRS and YFSETQ. CDR3 length equals 15 residues. Trimming took 0 bases from V and 4 from J, leaving 13 bases between them. The CDR3 bases are TGCGCCAGCAGCTTGGGGCAGGGACTTGGCTATGGCTACACCTTC. This gives the protein CASSLGQGLGYGYTF.

This clone has just one count. This rearrangement joins TRBV5-4 to TRBJ2-2; D is perhaps TRBD2 (6 bases). CDR1 and CDR2 from the germline V gene are SGHNT and YYREEE (reference sequence). The CDR3 is 16 amino acids. Trimming took 2 bases from V and 0 from J, leaving 11 bases between them. The CDR3 DNA is TGTGCCAGCAGCTTTCCTAGCGTCGCGAACACCGGGGAGCTGTTTTTT. Amino acid sequence: CASSFPSVANTGELFF.

V gene TRBV7-3 combines with J gene TRBJ2-3; 12 bases match TRBD2. The CDR3 runs to 14 residues. Looked up from germline, CDR1 is SGHTA and CDR2 is FQGTGA. The J segment lost 5 bases and the V segment lost 5 bases, leaving 2 bases of the junction unmatched. The DNA for the CDR3 is TGTGCCAGCAGCCTAGCGGGGGGGCTAGATACGCAGTATTTT. Translated: CASSLAGGLDTQYF.

The J gene is TRBJ2-1, the V gene TRBV5-1; 10 nucleotides align to TRBD1. The ends lost 4 bases at V and 6 bases at J; junction bases unmatched: 10. The CDR3 runs to 16 residues. Looked up from germline, CDR1 is SGHRS and CDR2 is YFSETQ. The chain's CDR3 is CASSHSDRGITNEQFF. CDR3 coding DNA: TGCGCCAGCAGCCACTCGGACAGGGGGATAACCAATGAGCAGTTCTTC.

The chain joins TRBV19 to TRBJ2-7; 9 positions match TRBD1. This CDR3 region has 15 residues. Germline loops: CDR1 LNHDA, CDR2 SQIVND (reference sequence). After removal of 4 bases from V and 3 bases from J, the junction contained 7 bases not matched to a gene. CDR3 bases: TGTGCCAGTAGTAAGGAAGGGACAGGGTACTACGAGCAGTACTTC. It specifies CASSKEGTGYYEQYF.

The chain carries TRBV7-2 and TRBJ2-3; 8 positions agree with TRBD2. V lost 5 bases and J lost 4; bases outside the gene matches: 5. Per germline, CDR1 SGHTA and CDR2 FQGNSA. The CDR3 contains 14 residues. CDR3 DNA: TGTGCCAGCAGCCGGACTAGCTCGGCAGATACGCAGTATTTT. The encoded protein is CASSRTSSADTQYF.

The rearrangement joins TRBV6-5 to TRBJ1-2; TRBD1 aligns across 10 bases. The germline V gene encodes CDR1 MNHEY and CDR2 SVGAGI. Trimming took 6 bases from V and 3 from J; bases not matched to a gene: 7. This CDR3 is built from 15 residues. CDR3: CASSLTGGADYGYTF. CDR3 nucleotides: TGTGCCAGCAGCCTGACAGGGGGCGCGGACTATGGCTACACCTTC.

The chain joins TRBV9 to TRBJ2-5; 8 bases are a match to TRBD2. Germline trimming cut 0 bases from V and 1 base from J; bases unmatched to any gene: 5. This CDR3 is built from 16 residues. CDR1 is SGDLS and CDR2 is YYNGEE in the germline V gene. CDR3 residues: CASSVGAGGLQETQYF. CDR3 DNA: TGTGCCAGCAGCGTAGGTGCGGGGGGACTCCAAGAGACCCAGTACTTC.

The chain links TRBV6-5 to TRBJ2-7; the D gene is possibly TRBD1 (6 bases). Per the germline V gene, CDR1 is MNHEY and CDR2 is SVGAGI. The V end lost 7 bases, the J end lost 7 bases, and 17 bases lay between the germline ends. The CDR3 runs to 13 residues. The chain's CDR3 is CASKRTALPEQYF. Written as DNA, the CDR3 is TGTGCCAGCAAAAGGACAGCCCTTCCGGAGCAGTACTTC.